This T cell receptor beta chain was observed in a study of CDR3 diversity in severe acne. Trimming removed 4 bases at V and 3 bases at J, with 17 bases between. The germline V gene has CDR1 SGHDT and CDR2 YYEEEE. CDR3 length equals 17 residues. One entry per CDR3 protein results from TCRdb running MiXCR on the PCR reads. The sample carries 65,000 to 95,000 distinct CDR3 sequences, 45% to 60% recorded once. Material: blood. The chain employs TRBV5-6 and TRBJ1-6; possibly TRBD1 for D (6 bases). This receptor was obtained from a male donor in good health, without acne. This chain's CDR3 is CASSLGGGTLYNSPLHF. CDR3 nucleotides: TGTGCCAGCAGCCTGGGAGGGGGTACCCTCTATAATTCACCCCTCCACTTT. The full variable domain, rest sourced from reference TRBV5-6 and TRBJ1-6, is DAGVTQSPTHLIKTRGQQVTLRCSPKSGHDTVSWYQQALGQGPQFIFQYYEEEERQRGNFPDRFSGHQFPNYSSELNVNALLLGDSALYLCASSLGGGTLYNSPLHFGNGTRLTVT.